This TCR beta chain stems from a study of human T cells and chemical hapten exposure (dated by TCRdb to about 2021). About the full investigation: For sensitization, 2% DPC in acetone was applied to a roughly 2 cm by roughly 2 cm area of upper inner arm skin. Throughout the roughly 24-week study period, patients were also given weekly therapeutic DPC doses on the scalp. Patch testing on the upper back used Finn chambers containing 0.01% DPC, with scoring done after 6 days according to International Contact Dermatitis Research Group standards. The mostly female patient cohort included alopecia areata with under or over 50% scalp involvement, alopecia totalis and alopecia universalis. Libraries were pooled for sequencing, and variation in per-sample TCR yields was attributed mainly to small differences in library volumes within the pool. The study tracked peripheral blood TCR repertoire changes in vivo during primary and secondary sensitization to the hapten diphenylcyclopropenone (DPC) in alopecia patients. Blood was sampled from patients pre-sensitization (week 0) and at 2, 6 and about 24 weeks after DPC sensitization. Blood for TCR sequencing was provided by twenty-nine alopecia patients at one to four time points (pre-sensitization, 2, 6 and 24 weeks). The investigation overall reported the following: Repeated subsampling changed both the strength of the expansion versus patch-test correlation and the threshold at which the correlation became significant. Significantly more large CDR3 similarity clusters were formed by expanded TCRs than by pre-sensitization or healthy control sets, consistent with antigen-driven responses. Because every patient had alopecia, a presumed autoimmune disease, the patients' immune response might differ from that of healthy individuals. DPC sensitization did not change how many TCRs were above 1 in 1000 frequency, and no evidence was found of alterations in global repertoire structure. The number of PT1 expanded TCRs positively correlated with patch test score, significant at thresholds 8, 16 and 32 but not 4.

The label giving this sample's time point can be read as: pre-sensitization, week 0. This specimen's treatment or condition label, interpreted: therapeutic diphenylcyclopropenone sensitization with weekly scalp DPC. At each patch-test visit, blood was drawn before the patch test was applied. To be eligible, patients had to be aged 18 to 70, diagnosed with alopecia and judged suitable for DPC therapy, while pregnant patients were excluded. Unfractionated whole blood was collected in Tempus Blood RNA tubes, and total RNA was extracted from that blood. Details on this clonotype: There is no known antigen for this receptor. Base quality data are lacking; no much larger clone is found one base away.

V is shortened by 0 bases, J by 7 bases, and the region joining them spans 13 bases. There are 15 amino acids in the CDR3, from cysteine to phenylalanine inclusive. The kept DNA is CDR3 alone, 45 bases in frame from the first base. Looking up the germline V gene yields CDR1 SGHAT and CDR2 FQNNGV. Libraries came from RACE. Sequencing used a NextSeq 500. During library preparation, unique molecular identifiers were attached to individual cDNA molecules so that TCRs could be counted in a quantitative, reproducible way. For every blood RNA sample, sequencing covered both the TCR alpha and TCR beta chains. Turning to the authors' computational methods: Samples had a median of about 96,000 TCRs, with a range from roughly 20,000 to 690,600. V, J and CDR3 annotation of the TCR reads was carried out using the Decombinator software suite. Every sample was subsampled to the same number of TCRs (28,000) for the PS versus PT1 abundance plots. Expanded TCRs were defined as absent before sensitization and observed at least eight times at the 2-week time point. Using fastp at Q25 and MiXCR, TCRdb reprocessed the public reads and kept productive beta chains. CDR3 protein duplicates are merged, each entry listing the most common genes and DNA. The V and J calls come from TCRdb's annotation, not from the publication. Here the sample has roughly 40,000 distinct CDR3 sequences; about 10% occur a single time. In total, the top ten clones hold approximately 6.3% of the sample.

This clonotype originated in a man younger than 40 with alopecia areata. Some clones in this sample may be carry-over from other donors' samples. The rearrangement joined TRBV11-2 to TRBJ2-1; the D gene identity is not certain. The sample was whole blood, taken in connection with sensitization to the hapten diphenylcyclopropenone (DPC). CDR3 loop: CASSLDLVFGNEQFF. The bases are TGTGCCAGCAGCTTAGATCTAGTTTTCGGAAATGAGCAGTTCTTC.